The clone carrying this TCR beta chain was detected only a few times. What it recognizes is unknown. Together with a sample-barcoded 5' primer, a J-beta primer mix was included in a second PCR lasting 7 to 11 cycles. TCRdb re-derived calls from the 5' RACE reads in MiXCR, one entry per CDR3 protein. The sample contains about 1.7 million distinct CDR3 sequences, approximately 30% of which appear only once. The CDR3 runs to 20 residues. V lost 3 bases to trimming and J lost 3 bases; unmatched junction nucleotides: 15. Per the germline V gene, CDR1 is MDHEN and CDR2 is SYDVKM. This sample is part of a study of blood T cells in healthy people across ages. Findings and limits, study-wide: Researchers deemed the diversity estimates from one million T cells underestimates.

At least 6 million PBMCs were isolated per sample. This sequence originates from a young woman in good health. This rearrangement joins TRBV28 to TRBJ2-3; 13 nucleotides match TRBD2. Sequencing was carried out using blood. CDR3 sequence: CASSFIAGTSGDLPTDTQYF. The DNA of the CDR3 is TGTGCCAGCAGTTTTATTGCTGGGACTAGCGGGGACCTTCCAACAGATACGCAGTATTTT.